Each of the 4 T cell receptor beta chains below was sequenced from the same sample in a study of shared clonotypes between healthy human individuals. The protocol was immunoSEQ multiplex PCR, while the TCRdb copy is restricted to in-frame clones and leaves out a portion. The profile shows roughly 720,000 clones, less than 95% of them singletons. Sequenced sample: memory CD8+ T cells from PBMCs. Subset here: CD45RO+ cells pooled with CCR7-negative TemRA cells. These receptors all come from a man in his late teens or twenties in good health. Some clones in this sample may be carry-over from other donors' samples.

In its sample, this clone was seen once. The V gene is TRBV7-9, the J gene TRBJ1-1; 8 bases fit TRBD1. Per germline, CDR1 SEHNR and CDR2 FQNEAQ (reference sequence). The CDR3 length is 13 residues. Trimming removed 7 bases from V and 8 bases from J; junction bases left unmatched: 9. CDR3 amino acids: CASISDRVSEAFF. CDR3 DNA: TGTGCCAGCATCTCGGACAGGGTATCCGAAGCTTTCTTT. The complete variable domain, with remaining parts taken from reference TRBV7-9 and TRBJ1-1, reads DTGVSQNPRHKITKRGQNVTFRCDPISEHNRLYWYRQTLGQGPEFLTYFQNEAQLEKSRLLSDRFSAERPKGSFSTLEIQRTEQGDSAMYLCASISDRVSEAFFGQGTRLTVV.

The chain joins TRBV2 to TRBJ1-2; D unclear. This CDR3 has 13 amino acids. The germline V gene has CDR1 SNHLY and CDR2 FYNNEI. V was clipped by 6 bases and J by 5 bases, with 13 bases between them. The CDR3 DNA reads TGTGCCAGCAGAGACGGAAGCTTATATGGCTACACCTTC. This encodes CASRDGSLYGYTF.

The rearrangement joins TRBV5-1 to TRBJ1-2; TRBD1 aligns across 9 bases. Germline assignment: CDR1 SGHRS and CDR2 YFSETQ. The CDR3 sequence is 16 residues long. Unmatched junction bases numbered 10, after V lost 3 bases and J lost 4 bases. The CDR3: CASSYQTGTGPYGYTF. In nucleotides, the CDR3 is TGCGCCAGCAGCTACCAAACCGGGACAGGGCCCTATGGCTACACCTTC.

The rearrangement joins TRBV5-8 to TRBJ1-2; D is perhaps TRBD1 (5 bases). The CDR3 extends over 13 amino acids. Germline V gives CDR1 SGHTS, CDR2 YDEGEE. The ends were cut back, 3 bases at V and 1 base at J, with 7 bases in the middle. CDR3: CASSSRVNYGYTF. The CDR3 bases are TGTGCCAGCAGCTCCAGGGTTAACTATGGCTACACCTTC.